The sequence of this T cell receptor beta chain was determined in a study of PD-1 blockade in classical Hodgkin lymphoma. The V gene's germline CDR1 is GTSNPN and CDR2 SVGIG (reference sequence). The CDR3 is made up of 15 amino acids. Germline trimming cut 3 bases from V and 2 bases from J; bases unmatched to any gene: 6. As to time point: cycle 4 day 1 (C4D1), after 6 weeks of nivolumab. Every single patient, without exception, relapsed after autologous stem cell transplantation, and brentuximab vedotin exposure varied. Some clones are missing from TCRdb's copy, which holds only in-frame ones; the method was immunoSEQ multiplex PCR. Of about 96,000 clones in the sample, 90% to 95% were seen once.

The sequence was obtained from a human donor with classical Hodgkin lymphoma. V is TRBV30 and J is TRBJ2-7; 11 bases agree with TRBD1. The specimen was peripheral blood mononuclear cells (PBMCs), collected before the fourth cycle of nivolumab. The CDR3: CAWSAGTGGPYEQYF. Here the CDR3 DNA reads TGTGCCTGGAGCGCCGGGACAGGGGGGCCCTACGAGCAGTACTTC.